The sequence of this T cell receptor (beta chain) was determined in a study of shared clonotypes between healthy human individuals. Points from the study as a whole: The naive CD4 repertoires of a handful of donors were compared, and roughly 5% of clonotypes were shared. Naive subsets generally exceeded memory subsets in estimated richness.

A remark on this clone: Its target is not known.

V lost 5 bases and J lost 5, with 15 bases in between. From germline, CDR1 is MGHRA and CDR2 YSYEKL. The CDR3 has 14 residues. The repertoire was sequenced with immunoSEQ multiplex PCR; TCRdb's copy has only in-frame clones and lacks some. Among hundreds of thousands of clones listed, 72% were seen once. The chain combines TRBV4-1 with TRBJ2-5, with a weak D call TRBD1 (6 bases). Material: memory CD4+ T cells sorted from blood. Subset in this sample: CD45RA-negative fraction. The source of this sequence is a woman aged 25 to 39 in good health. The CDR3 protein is CASSVRGGGETQYF. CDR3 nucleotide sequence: TGCGCCAGCAGCGTGCGTGGGGGCGGCGAGACCCAGTACTTC.